Listed below are T cell receptor beta chains from one sample, sequenced in a study of blood T cell repertoires in COVID-19. TCRdb keeps only in-frame clones here, not all; method: immunoSEQ multiplex PCR. The data contain tens of thousands of clones, roughly 90% of them singletons. Sequencing was carried out using peripheral blood. The receptors stem from a man aged 55 to 70 with active COVID-19. The CDR3 runs from the conserved cysteine through the conserved F or W. The D gene is left open where the match is weak. The size entry is marked missing in some rows and otherwise reads once, few, many or a size class.

TRBJ2-2 | TRBV27 | . | . | TGTGCCAGCAGTTTATTACCAGAACAAACCGGGGAGCTGTTTTTT | CASSLLPEQTGELFF
TRBJ2-1 | TRBV9 | TRBD1 | . | TGTGCCAGCAGCGTGGACGACAGGGGGTCTGGCAATGAGCAGTTCTTC | CASSVDDRGSGNEQFF
TRBJ2-2 | TRBV4-1 | TRBD2 | . | TGCGCCAGCAGCCAAGTAAGAGGGAGGGGCTCGGGGGAGCTGTTTTTT | CASSQVRGRGSGELFF
TRBJ2-7 | TRBV5-1 | . | . | TGCGCCAGCAGCTTGGGAGATGCACCGACCTACGAGCAGTACTTC | CASSLGDAPTYEQYF
TRBJ2-3 | TRBV6-5 | TRBD2 | . | TGTGCCAGCAGGCCGGGACTAGCTACAGATACGCAGTATTTT | CASRPGLATDTQYF
TRBJ2-4 | TRBV6-4 | TRBD2 | . | TGTGCCAGCAGTGAGGACATAGCGGGATCGGGCAAAAACATTCAGTACTTC | CASSEDIAGSGKNIQYF
TRBJ2-3 | TRBV19 | . | . | TGTGCCAGTAGTCCTGACAGGGGGCTAGCGGGAATGGGGAATACGCAGTATTTT | CASSPDRGLAGMGNTQYF
TRBJ1-2 | TRBV11-2 | TRBD1 | . | TGTGCCAGCACCACTAAGGGGGTCAGGGGGCAGTGGTATGGCTACACCTTC | CASTTKGVRGQWYGYTF
TRBJ2-7 | TRBV2 | TRBD2 | . | TGTGCCAGCAGTGTCAGCGGGGGACGTACCGAGCAGTACTTC | CASSVSGGRTEQYF
TRBJ2-6 | TRBV25-1 | . | . | TGTGCCAGCAGTGAATACCCCGTTCTGGCGGGGGGGGCCAACGTCCTGACTTTC | CASSEYPVLAGGANVLTF
TRBJ2-7 | TRBV5-6 | . | . | TGTGCCAGCAGCTTGTGGAGGGGTGGGTCCTACGAGCAGTACTTC | CASSLWRGGSYEQYF
TRBJ2-3 | TRBV27 | . | . | TGTGCCAGCAGTTATTTACTAGCCCCAGATACGCAGTATTTT | CASSYLLAPDTQYF
TRBJ2-1 | TRBV11-2 | TRBD2 | . | TGTGCCAGCAGCTTAGATCCCCGGGCTAGCGGGAGTTATGAGCAGTTCTTC | CASSLDPRASGSYEQFF
TRBJ2-7 | TRBV27 | TRBD1 | . | TGTGCCAGCAGCATACAGGGGGACTACGAGCAGTACTTC | CASSIQGDYEQYF
TRBJ2-5 | TRBV19 | TRBD1 | . | TGTGCCAGTAGGGTGGGGGGACAGGCCGGCGGCACAACCCAGTACTTC | CASRVGGQAGGTTQYF
TRBJ2-6 | TRBV10-1 | . | . | TGCGCCAGCAGTGAGGGCTCAGGGGACGGGGCCAACGTCCTGACTTTC | CASSEGSGDGANVLTF
TRBJ2-7 | TRBV5-1 | . | few | TGCGCCAGCAGCTTGGGTGGACAGCTTTCCTACGAGCAGTACTTC | CASSLGGQLSYEQYF
TRBJ2-2 | TRBV6-1 | . | few | TGTGCCAGCAGTGAACAGGGTGTTACCGGGGAGCTGTTTTTT | CASSEQGVTGELFF
TRBJ1-1 | TRBV27 | TRBD1 | . | TGTGCCAGCAGTTTCGGGACAGGCATTGAAGCTTTCTTT | CASSFGTGIEAFF
TRBJ2-1 | TRBV11-3 | TRBD1 | . | TGTGCCAGCAGCCCAGGGGACAGGGGGTCAGGGGAGCAGTTCTTC | CASSPGDRGSGEQFF
TRBJ1-5 | TRBV23-1 | TRBD1 | . | TGCGCCAGCAGTCATACCCTCGCTACAGGGGCGAATCAGCCCCAGCATTTT | CASSHTLATGANQPQHF
TRBJ2-6 | TRBV30 | TRBD1 | . | TGTGCCTGGAGGACAGGGTTGGGGGCCAACGTCCTGACTTTC | CAWRTGLGANVLTF
TRBJ2-5 | TRBV19 | . | . | TGTGCCAGTAGTATAGGGGGACTGGTCCATGAAGAGACCCAGTACTTC | CASSIGGLVHEETQYF
TRBJ1-4 | TRBV29-1 | TRBD1 | . | TGCAGCGTTACGTGGACAGGGGAGGAAAAACTGTTTTTT | CSVTWTGEEKLFF